This section outlines one TCR beta chain sequence together with its context. Its antigen is currently unknown. This sample is part of a study of PD-1 blockade in classical Hodgkin lymphoma. Study-wide points: The origin of the repertoire differences remains undefined, with disease activity or prior therapy as possible causes. Baseline TCR diversity was reportedly lower in newly diagnosed patients than healthy donors. Similar baseline diversity was found in complete responders and newly diagnosed patients.

Clones were read by immunoSEQ multiplex PCR, and TCRdb kept only the in-frame ones, dropping some. The sample consists of 80,000 to 100,000 clones, around nine tenths of them appearing once. Looked up from germline, CDR1 is SGHRS and CDR2 is YFSETQ. V trimming: 1 base; J trimming: 4 bases; junction bases outside the gene matches: 0. The CDR3 extends over 15 amino acids. Each patient's relapse followed autologous stem cell transplantation, and brentuximab vedotin exposure varied. When best responses were assessed, they were complete response, partial response or progressive disease. The input for sequencing was peripheral blood mononuclear cells (PBMCs), taken at baseline. This chain uses TRBV5-1 with TRBJ2-1; 12 nucleotides line up with TRBD2. The sequence derives from a human donor with classical Hodgkin lymphoma. The CDR3 sequence: CASSLTSGRYNEQFF. For the CDR3, the DNA is TGCGCCAGCAGCTTGACTAGCGGGAGGTACAATGAGCAGTTCTTC.